The rows below give T cell receptor beta chains drawn from one sample of a study of OX40 agonist ivuxolimab in advanced cancers. Produced via immunoSEQ multiplex PCR; TCRdb's table is partial and in-frame only. The table lists around 25,000 clones, approximately 82% of them singletons, with less than 25% in the top ten. The sample in question was CD4+ or CD8+ T cells sorted from blood, obtained in a trial of the OX40 agonist ivuxolimab. Every receptor here comes from an adult with an advanced solid tumor such as melanoma, head and neck, liver or kidney cancer. Both conserved end residues are trimmed from each CDR3.

v_gene: TRBV10-1; CDR3aa: ASSPGTGDTDTQY
v_gene: TRBV29-1; CDR3aa: SVDLGFDTQY
v_gene: TRBV11-2; CDR3aa: ASSSYGTGGTDTQY
v_gene: TRBV6-6; CDR3aa: ASSLTRDNEQF
v_gene: TRBV5-6; CDR3aa: ASSFLAGGPTDTQY
v_gene: TRBV9; CDR3aa: ASSVAPTRDRAYEQY
v_gene: TRBV6-5; CDR3aa: ASSPRTSGGEQY
v_gene: TRBV28; CDR3aa: ASSPVGAAGNTIY
v_gene: TRBV10-2; CDR3aa: ASSLRLAGAHQGQF
v_gene: TRBV25-1; CDR3aa: ASSELRRDLMNTEAF
v_gene: TRBV7-6; CDR3aa: ASSAESGIEAF
v_gene: TRBV11-2; CDR3aa: ASSLFGGIYGYT
v_gene: TRBV27; CDR3aa: ASSAGTGEQY
v_gene: TRBV4-1; CDR3aa: ASSQDPPYTVNTEAF
v_gene: TRBV7-2; CDR3aa: ASSWTLANTGELF
v_gene: TRBV6-6; CDR3aa: ASSYSRGEQY
v_gene: TRBV9; CDR3aa: ASSEGTGGQY
v_gene: TRBV9; CDR3aa: ASSEGGTPDYGYT
v_gene: TRBV27; CDR3aa: ASSLDYYNSPLH
v_gene: TRBV19; CDR3aa: ASSIMGAGGWTDTQY
v_gene: TRBV27; CDR3aa: ASSSLPVTDTQY
v_gene: TRBV28; CDR3aa: ASSFPGQEH
v_gene: TRBV7-7; CDR3aa: ASSRDRVPGELF
v_gene: TRBV4-1; CDR3aa: ASSQDLKGYT
v_gene: TRBV27; CDR3aa: ASRTSGRARDIQY